The following is a T cell receptor beta chain sequence with its context. The sample is drawn from a study of CD8 T cells in Susac syndrome. With random hexamers, reverse transcription was performed on about 0.45 to 1 ug of RNA. TCR beta CDR3 was amplified by immunoSEQ covering 54 Vbeta and 13 Jbeta. In TCRdb, the immunoSEQ multiplex PCR reads were re-called with MiXCR into one record per CDR3 protein. The sample lists about 300,000 distinct CDR3 sequences; about 82% were seen once. Relapsing-remitting disease, either stable or active, was present in the multiple sclerosis controls, who were treatment-naive patients. Losses at the gene ends were 1 base for V and 8 bases for J; bases not matched to a gene: 4. The CDR3 is 13 residues long. Germline lookup yields CDR1 GTSNPN and CDR2 SVGIG (reference sequence).

The receptor's source is a human donor with multiple sclerosis. J is TRBJ1-2 and V is TRBV30; TRBD1 aligns across 10 bases. What was sequenced was CD8+ T cells from PBMCs. The CDR3: CAWSGGTGEGYTF. In DNA, the CDR3 is TGTGCCTGGAGTGGCGGGACAGGGGAAGGCTACACCTTC.